The source of this T cell receptor beta chain is a study of blood T cells in healthy people across ages. Study at large: With template switching, about one barcoded beta molecule was captured per two T cells.

Through a sample-barcoded 5' primer and a J-beta primer mix, a second PCR was run for roughly 7 to 11 cycles. TCRdb re-called the 5' RACE reads with MiXCR, one entry per CDR3 protein. Among hundreds of thousands of distinct CDR3 sequences, 43% were seen once, and the ten largest hold less than 25%. Findings and caveats of the study: Long-lived and aged donors differed, with more naive CD4+ cells and higher diversity in the long-lived.

Whenever a sample was processed, at least 6 million PBMCs were isolated. This clonotype was detected a few times. Its specificity is unknown. This CDR3 is 14 amino acids long. V lost 2 bases and J lost 3, with 12 bases in between. Germline lookup yields CDR1 DFQATT and CDR2 SNEGSKA (reference sequence). The source material was blood. V is TRBV20-1 and J is TRBJ2-3; D gene uncertain. The receptor comes from a woman in her sixties in good health. The CDR3 coding sequence is TGCAGTGCTAGAATGGGGATGGGGACAGATACGCAGTATTTT. It is translated as CSARMGMGTDTQYF.